This T cell receptor beta chain was sequenced in a study of blood T cell repertoires in COVID-19. This CDR3 region has 16 residues. With 5 bases clipped from V and 6 bases from J, the junction kept 4 bases outside the gene matches. The V gene's germline CDR1 is SEHNR and CDR2 FQNEAQ (reference sequence). Per the original methods: Amplification with reference gene primers provided the estimates of nucleated cell counts. Here immunoSEQ multiplex PCR was the method, and the copy in TCRdb shows in-frame clones only, minus some. V and J calls and clone size are as listed in that table; D and trimming were resolved from the DNA. Among about 99,000 clones, more than 70% were seen once, and the ten largest hold 3.5%.

The chain carries TRBV7-9 and TRBJ2-2; TRBD2 agrees at 15 bases. The receptor was derived from a woman aged 55-69 years with acute or convalescent COVID-19. Sequencing used peripheral blood. The CDR3 sequence is CASSGLAGGLAGELFF. CDR3 nucleotide sequence: TGTGCCAGCAGCGGACTAGCGGGAGGGCTAGCCGGGGAGCTGTTTTTT.